Given below is one T cell receptor beta chain in context. The identical CDR3 is also encoded by other nucleotide sequences in the sample. In the authors' methods: The assay estimated nucleated cells by amplifying reference gene primers. Generated by immunoSEQ multiplex PCR, the TCRdb table keeps only in-frame clones and is missing some. V and J calls and clone size are those listed in that table; D and trimming were worked out from the DNA. The table records around 150,000 clones, about 85% of them present only once. The V gene end was trimmed by 7 bases and the J gene end by 6 bases; junction bases not matched to a gene: 8. The CDR3 totals 14 residues. Germline V lookup: CDR1 KGHDR, CDR2 SFDVKD. The sample is drawn from a study of blood T cell repertoires in COVID-19. Study-wide context: From the United States, Italy and Spain came samples of acute and convalescent COVID-19. The cDNA or gDNA used as material had been derived from T cells, B-cell-depleted T cells, or PBMCs.

V gene TRBV24-1 combines with J gene TRBJ1-2; 9 bases map to TRBD1. The sequenced sample was peripheral blood. The receptor's source is a human donor with acute or convalescent COVID-19. The donor label of this sample is uncertain. The CDR3 DNA is TGTGCCACCAGCGATGCGGGGACAGGGCATGGCTACACCTTC. Translation: CATSDAGTGHGYTF.